This is a list of T cell receptor beta chains from one sample in a study of blood T cell repertoires in COVID-19. Produced via immunoSEQ multiplex PCR; TCRdb's table is partial and in-frame only. The sample has tens of thousands of clones, more than 65% seen once; the top ten hold 25%. The specimen sequenced was peripheral blood. Receptor source: a man aged 80 or over with active or convalescent COVID-19. CDR3s include the opening cysteine and the closing phenylalanine or tryptophan. The order of the fields is J gene, V gene, D gene, clone size, CDR3 DNA, CDR3 protein. The D gene is left open where the match is weak. Rows give clone size only sometimes, using once, few, many, or a class for an expanded clone.

J: TRBJ2-3
V: TRBV28
D: -
size: once
DNA: TGTGCCAGCAGAGACCCGGGAGATACGCAGTATTTT
CDR3: CASRDPGDTQYF

J: TRBJ2-3
V: TRBV30
D: TRBD2
size: -
DNA: TGTGCCTGCGGTAGATCCGGGACTAGCGGCACAGATACGCAGTATTTT
CDR3: CACGRSGTSGTDTQYF

J: TRBJ2-3
V: TRBV18
D: TRBD2
size: -
DNA: TGTGCCAGCTCAGCCGCTCTCCCTAGCGGGGGGGCCGGGGATACGCAGTATTTT
CDR3: CASSAALPSGGAGDTQYF

J: TRBJ2-5
V: TRBV7-8
D: TRBD1
size: once
DNA: TGTGCCAGCAGCTCTCCGGGACAGGGTGGTCGGGAGACCCAGTACTTC
CDR3: CASSSPGQGGRETQYF

J: TRBJ1-2
V: TRBV15
D: -
size: -
DNA: TGTGCCACCAGCAGAGGCGGAACACGCTATGGCTACACCTTC
CDR3: CATSRGGTRYGYTF

J: TRBJ2-7
V: TRBV4-3
D: -
size: -
DNA: TGCGCCAGCAGCCAATCGGCGGGGTTCTACGAGCAGTACTTC
CDR3: CASSQSAGFYEQYF

J: TRBJ1-2
V: TRBV19
D: TRBD1
size: -
DNA: TGTGCCAGTAGTACGAGGGACAGGGTCTCGTGGTCCTATGGCTACACCTTC
CDR3: CASSTRDRVSWSYGYTF

J: TRBJ1-2
V: TRBV4-3
D: -
size: -
DNA: TGCGCCAGCAGCCAATTACAGAGACCCTATGGCTACACCTTC
CDR3: CASSQLQRPYGYTF

J: TRBJ1-6
V: TRBV25-1
D: -
size: -
DNA: TGTGCCAGCAGTGGGAGGAGCTCCTATAATTCACCCCTCCACTTT
CDR3: CASSGRSSYNSPLHF

J: TRBJ2-4
V: TRBV6-6
D: -
size: -
DNA: TGTGCCAGCAGTACCAATACTAGCCCCGAGTACTTC
CDR3: CASSTNTSPEYF

J: TRBJ1-3
V: TRBV7-8
D: -
size: once
DNA: TGTGCCAGCAGCTTAGGACTCTTCGACTCTGGAAACACCATATATTTT
CDR3: CASSLGLFDSGNTIYF

J: TRBJ1-2
V: TRBV11-2
D: TRBD1
size: -
DNA: TGTGCCAGCAGCCCGGGACAGGGGAATGGCTACACCTTC
CDR3: CASSPGQGNGYTF

J: TRBJ1-5
V: TRBV20-1
D: -
size: -
DNA: TGCAGTGCTAGACCAGGGAAGCCCCAGCATTTT
CDR3: CSARPGKPQHF

J: TRBJ2-7
V: TRBV7-9
D: TRBD1
size: -
DNA: TGTGCCAGCAGCCCAAAGGACAGGTACAGGTACGAGCAGTACTTC
CDR3: CASSPKDRYRYEQYF

J: TRBJ1-5
V: TRBV11-2
D: -
size: -
DNA: TGTGCCAGCAGCGCAGTGTCCCGTAATCAGCCCCAGCATTTT
CDR3: CASSAVSRNQPQHF

J: TRBJ1-6
V: TRBV27
D: TRBD1
size: -
DNA: TGTGCCAGCAGTTTAGCAGGGACAGGGAATTCACCCCTCCACTTT
CDR3: CASSLAGTGNSPLHF

J: TRBJ2-2
V: TRBV18
D: TRBD1
size: -
DNA: TGTGCCAGCTCACCCCGGACAGGGGCGAACACCGGGGAGCTGTTTTTT
CDR3: CASSPRTGANTGELFF

J: TRBJ1-4
V: TRBV6-5
D: -
size: -
DNA: TGTGCCAGCAGGCTTCATAACGGGGTTGGAAAACTGTTTTTT
CDR3: CASRLHNGVGKLFF

J: TRBJ1-2
V: TRBV19
D: -
size: -
DNA: TGTGCCAGTAGTATCACCCAGGGGTCGCATGGCTACACCTTC
CDR3: CASSITQGSHGYTF

J: TRBJ1-4
V: TRBV21-1
D: -
size: once
DNA: TGTGCCAGCAGCCCAGAGGAAGGGACTTTAATGTTTTTT
CDR3: CASSPEEGTLMFF

J: TRBJ1-2
V: TRBV7-2
D: -
size: few
DNA: TGTGCCAGCAGCTTAGTCAGGGCAGCTTATCCCTCGTTCTTC
CDR3: CASSLVRAAYPSFF

J: TRBJ2-2
V: TRBV19
D: -
size: -
DNA: TGTGCCAGTAGTATCGTGGGCAGCTATAACACCGGGGAGCTGTTTTTT
CDR3: CASSIVGSYNTGELFF

J: TRBJ1-2
V: TRBV6-5
D: -
size: once
DNA: TGTGCCAGCAGTCGTACCCGACAGGTTTATGGCTACACCTTC
CDR3: CASSRTRQVYGYTF

J: TRBJ1-1
V: TRBV5-1
D: TRBD1
size: once
DNA: TGCGCCAGCAGCACTCCCTTACCGGGACAGGGGAACACTGAAGCTTTCTTT
CDR3: CASSTPLPGQGNTEAFF

J: TRBJ2-7
V: TRBV5-1
D: -
size: -
DNA: TGCGCCAGCAGATTGACGAGTCAGGCCGGCTACGAGCAGTACTTC
CDR3: CASRLTSQAGYEQYF

J: TRBJ1-1
V: TRBV3-1/TRBV3-2
D: -
size: -
DNA: TGTGCCAGCAGCAACACAGAGAACACTGAAGCTTTCTTT
CDR3: CASSNTENTEAFF

J: TRBJ1-2
V: TRBV19
D: TRBD1
size: -
DNA: TGTGCCAGTAGTCCCGCGCGGACAGGGGTTGGCTACACCTTC
CDR3: CASSPARTGVGYTF

J: TRBJ2-7
V: TRBV5-1
D: TRBD2
size: once
DNA: TGCGCCAGCAGCTTGGCCAACCGCGGCGGGGGGAGCCCCTACGAGCAGTACTTC
CDR3: CASSLANRGGGSPYEQYF

J: TRBJ2-7
V: TRBV4-1
D: -
size: -
DNA: TGCGCCAGCAGCTCGGGACATAGCTCCTACGAGCAGTACTTC
CDR3: CASSSGHSSYEQYF

J: TRBJ2-1
V: TRBV30
D: TRBD2
size: few
DNA: TGTGCCGGATCAACAGGGCCGGGGGGGAATGAGCAGTTCTTC
CDR3: CAGSTGPGGNEQFF

J: TRBJ2-1
V: TRBV11-3
D: -
size: -
DNA: TGTGCCAGCAGCTTAGGCGGGGCCCTCTACAATGAGCAGTTCTTC
CDR3: CASSLGGALYNEQFF

J: TRBJ2-7
V: TRBV11-2
D: TRBD1
size: few
DNA: TGTGCCAGCAGCTTAAGGCAGGGGGCGGGCGAGCAGTACTTC
CDR3: CASSLRQGAGEQYF

J: TRBJ2-7
V: TRBV9
D: -
size: -
DNA: TGTGCCAGCAGCGTAGATTTTGGGCGGAGGGCACTCGATGAGCAGTACTTC
CDR3: CASSVDFGRRALDEQYF

J: TRBJ1-2
V: TRBV11-2
D: TRBD1
size: -
DNA: TGTGCCAGCAGCACCGGACAGGGGAGTCTTAAGGGCTACACCTTC
CDR3: CASSTGQGSLKGYTF

J: TRBJ1-3
V: TRBV19
D: TRBD1
size: -
DNA: TGTGCCAGTAGCAGACAGGGGACTGGAAACACCATATATTTT
CDR3: CASSRQGTGNTIYF

J: TRBJ1-4
V: TRBV7-8
D: -
size: -
DNA: TGTGCCAGCAGCCCCTTCTTGGGAGGGGAAAGTGAAAAACTGTTTTTT
CDR3: CASSPFLGGESEKLFF

J: TRBJ1-3
V: TRBV18
D: -
size: -
DNA: TGTGCCAGCTCACCCGGGGGGGCGGAGAACACCATATATTTT
CDR3: CASSPGGAENTIYF

J: TRBJ2-3
V: TRBV7-9
D: TRBD2
size: once
DNA: TGTGCCAGCAGCTTCTTGGGCCTGGGAGGGACAGATACGCAGTATTTT
CDR3: CASSFLGLGGTDTQYF

J: TRBJ1-1
V: TRBV6-5
D: -
size: -
DNA: TGTGCCAGCAGCCTGGAGGGGCTTTCGAACACTGAAGCTTTCTTT
CDR3: CASSLEGLSNTEAFF

J: TRBJ1-2
V: TRBV3-1/TRBV3-2
D: TRBD1
size: once
DNA: TGTGCCAGCAGCCAATGGACAGGGGGCTATGGCTACACCTTC
CDR3: CASSQWTGGYGYTF

J: TRBJ2-2
V: TRBV4-1
D: -
size: once
DNA: TGCGCCAGCAGCCACCCCCCGGGGGTACCCTCGAACACCGGGGAGCTGTTTTTT
CDR3: CASSHPPGVPSNTGELFF

J: TRBJ1-3
V: TRBV6-5
D: -
size: -
DNA: TGTGCCAGCAGCCCAGGGGTTCAGGGAAACACCATATATTTT
CDR3: CASSPGVQGNTIYF

J: TRBJ2-5
V: TRBV11-1
D: TRBD1
size: -
DNA: TGTGCCAGCAGCTTCCAGGGGGCCTCCCAAGAGACCCAGTACTTC
CDR3: CASSFQGASQETQYF

J: TRBJ2-3
V: TRBV6-1
D: -
size: -
DNA: TGTGCCAGCAGTGAGACTACTCAACGCACAGATACGCAGTATTTT
CDR3: CASSETTQRTDTQYF

J: TRBJ2-7
V: TRBV4-3
D: TRBD2
size: -
DNA: TGCGCCAGCAGCCAAGCGGTTAGCGGGGCCTACGAGCAGTACTTC
CDR3: CASSQAVSGAYEQYF

J: TRBJ1-5
V: TRBV5-1
D: TRBD1
size: -
DNA: TGCGCCAGCAGCTTGGGAGGGGGCGCGGCTCAGCCCCAGCATTTT
CDR3: CASSLGGGAAQPQHF

J: TRBJ2-7
V: TRBV5-6
D: TRBD1
size: once
DNA: TGTGCCAGCAGCTTGTACAGGGGGTTCGATTCCGAGCAGTACTTC
CDR3: CASSLYRGFDSEQYF